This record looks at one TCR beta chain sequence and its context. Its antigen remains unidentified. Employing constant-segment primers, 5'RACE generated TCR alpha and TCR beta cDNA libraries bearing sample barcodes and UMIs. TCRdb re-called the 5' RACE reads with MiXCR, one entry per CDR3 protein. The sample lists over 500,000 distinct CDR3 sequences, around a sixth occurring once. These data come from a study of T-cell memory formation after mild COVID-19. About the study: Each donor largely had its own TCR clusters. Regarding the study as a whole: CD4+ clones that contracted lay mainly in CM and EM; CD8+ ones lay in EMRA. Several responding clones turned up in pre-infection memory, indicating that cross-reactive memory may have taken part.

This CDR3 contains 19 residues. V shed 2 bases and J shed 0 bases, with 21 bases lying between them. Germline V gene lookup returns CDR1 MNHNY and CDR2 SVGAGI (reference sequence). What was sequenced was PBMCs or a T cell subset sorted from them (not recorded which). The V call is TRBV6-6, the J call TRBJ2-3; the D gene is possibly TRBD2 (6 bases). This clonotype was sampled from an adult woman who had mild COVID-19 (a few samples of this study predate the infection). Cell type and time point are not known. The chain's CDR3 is CASSYPLDSGVSSTDTQYF. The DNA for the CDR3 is TGTGCCAGCAGTTACCCCCTGGATAGCGGAGTTTCTAGCACAGATACGCAGTATTTT.